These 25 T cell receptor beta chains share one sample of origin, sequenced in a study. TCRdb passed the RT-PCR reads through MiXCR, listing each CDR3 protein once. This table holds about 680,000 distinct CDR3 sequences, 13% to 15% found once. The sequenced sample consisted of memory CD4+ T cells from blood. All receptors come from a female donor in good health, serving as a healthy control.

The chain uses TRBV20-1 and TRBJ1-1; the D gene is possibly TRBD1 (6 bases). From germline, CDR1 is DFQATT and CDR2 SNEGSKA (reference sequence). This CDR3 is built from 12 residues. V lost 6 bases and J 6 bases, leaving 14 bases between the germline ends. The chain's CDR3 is CSAPNRVAEAFF. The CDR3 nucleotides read TGCAGTGCCCCCAACAGGGTTGCTGAAGCTTTCTTT.

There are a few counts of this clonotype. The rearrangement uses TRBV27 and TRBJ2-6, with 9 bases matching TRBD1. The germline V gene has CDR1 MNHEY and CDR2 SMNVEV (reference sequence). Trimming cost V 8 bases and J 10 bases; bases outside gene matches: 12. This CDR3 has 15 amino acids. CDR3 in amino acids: CASGRRDRVPNVLTF. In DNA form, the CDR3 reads TGTGCCAGCGGGAGAAGGGACAGGGTCCCTAACGTCCTGACTTTC.

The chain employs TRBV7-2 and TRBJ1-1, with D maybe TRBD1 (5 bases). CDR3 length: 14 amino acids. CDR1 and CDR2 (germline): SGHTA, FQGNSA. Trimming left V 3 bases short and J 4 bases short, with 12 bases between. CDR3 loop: CASSLEWGFTEAFF. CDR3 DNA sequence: TGTGCCAGCAGCTTGGAGTGGGGGTTCACTGAAGCTTTCTTT. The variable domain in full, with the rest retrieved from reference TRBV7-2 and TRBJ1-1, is GAGVSQSPSNKVTEKGKDVELRCDPISGHTALYWYRQSLGQGLEFLIYFQGNSAPDKSGLPSDRFSAERTGGSVSTLTIQRTQQEDSAVYLCASSLEWGFTEAFFGQGTRLTVV.

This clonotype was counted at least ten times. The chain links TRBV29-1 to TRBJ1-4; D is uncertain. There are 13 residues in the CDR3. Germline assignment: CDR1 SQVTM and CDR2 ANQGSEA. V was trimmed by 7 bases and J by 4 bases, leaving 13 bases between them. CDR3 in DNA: TGCAGCGCCGCGGGTTGGGTTAATGAAAAACTGTTTTTT. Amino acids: CSAAGWVNEKLFF.

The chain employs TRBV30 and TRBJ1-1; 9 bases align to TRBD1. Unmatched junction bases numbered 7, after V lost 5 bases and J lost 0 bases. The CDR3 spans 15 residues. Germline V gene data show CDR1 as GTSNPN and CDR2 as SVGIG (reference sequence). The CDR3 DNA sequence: TGTGCCTGGTTCCCCGGGACAGGGATGAACACTGAAGCTTTCTTT. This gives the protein CAWFPGTGMNTEAFF.

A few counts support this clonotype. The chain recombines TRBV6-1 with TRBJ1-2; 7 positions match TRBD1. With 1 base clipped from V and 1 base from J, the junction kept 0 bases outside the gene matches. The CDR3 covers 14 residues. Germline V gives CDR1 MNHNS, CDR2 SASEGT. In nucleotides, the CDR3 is TGTGCCAGCAGTGAAGGGGACAGTAACTATGGCTACACCTTC. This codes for CASSEGDSNYGYTF.

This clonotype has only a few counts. The CDR3 sequence: CASSLGGAPRGYTF. CDR3 DNA sequence: TGTGCCAGCAGCTTAGGGGGGGCCCCTCGGGGCTACACCTTC. This chain links TRBV7-9 with TRBJ1-2, with D possibly being TRBD1 (6 bases). Deletions cut 1 base from V and 8 bases from J, with 14 bases between. CDR3 length equals 14 residues. Germline CDR1 SEHNR, CDR2 FQNEAQ (reference sequence).

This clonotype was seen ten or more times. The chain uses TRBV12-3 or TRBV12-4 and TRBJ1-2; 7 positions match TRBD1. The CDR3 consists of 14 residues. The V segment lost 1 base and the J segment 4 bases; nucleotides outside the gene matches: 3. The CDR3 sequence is CASSLGGGGYGYTF. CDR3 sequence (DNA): TGTGCCAGCAGTTTAGGAGGGGGCGGCTATGGCTACACCTTC.

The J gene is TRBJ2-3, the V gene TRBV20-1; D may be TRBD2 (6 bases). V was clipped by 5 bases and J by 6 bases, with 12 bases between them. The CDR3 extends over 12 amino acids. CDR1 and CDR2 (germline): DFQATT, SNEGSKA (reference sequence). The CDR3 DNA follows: TGCAGTGCTTTTAGTGGGGGGGATACGCAGTATTTT. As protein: CSAFSGGDTQYF.

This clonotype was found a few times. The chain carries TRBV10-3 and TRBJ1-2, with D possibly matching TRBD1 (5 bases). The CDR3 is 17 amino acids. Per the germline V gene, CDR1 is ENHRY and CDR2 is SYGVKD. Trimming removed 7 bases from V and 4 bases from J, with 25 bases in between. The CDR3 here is CAITHDRGDPSGYGYTF. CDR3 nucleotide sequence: TGTGCCATCACCCACGACCGGGGGGATCCGTCTGGCTATGGCTACACCTTC.

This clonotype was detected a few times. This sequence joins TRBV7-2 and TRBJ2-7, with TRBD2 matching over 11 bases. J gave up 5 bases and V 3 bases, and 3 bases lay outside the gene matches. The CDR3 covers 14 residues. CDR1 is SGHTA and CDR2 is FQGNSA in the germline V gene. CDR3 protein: CASSFSGGADEQYF. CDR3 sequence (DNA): TGTGCCAGCAGCTTTAGCGGGGGGGCCGACGAGCAGTACTTC.

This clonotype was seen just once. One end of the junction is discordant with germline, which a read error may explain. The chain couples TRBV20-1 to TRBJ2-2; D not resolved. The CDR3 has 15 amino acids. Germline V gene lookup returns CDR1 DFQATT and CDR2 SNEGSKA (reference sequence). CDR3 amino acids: CSARDRIRNTEELFF. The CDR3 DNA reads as TGCAGTGCTAGAGATCGGATCAGGAACACCGAGGAGCTGTTTTTT.

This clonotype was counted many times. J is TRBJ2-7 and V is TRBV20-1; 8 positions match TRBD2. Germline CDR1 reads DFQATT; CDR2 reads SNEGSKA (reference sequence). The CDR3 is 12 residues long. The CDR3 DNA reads TGCAGCCTTACTAGCGGAGATTACGAGCAGTACTTC. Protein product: CSLTSGDYEQYF.

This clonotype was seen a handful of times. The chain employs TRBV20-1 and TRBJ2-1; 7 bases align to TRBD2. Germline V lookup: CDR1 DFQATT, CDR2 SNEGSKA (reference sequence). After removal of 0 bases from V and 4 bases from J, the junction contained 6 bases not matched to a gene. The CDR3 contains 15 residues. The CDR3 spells CSARDPTGLYNEQFF. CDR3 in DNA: TGCAGTGCTAGAGACCCTACGGGACTATACAATGAGCAGTTCTTC.

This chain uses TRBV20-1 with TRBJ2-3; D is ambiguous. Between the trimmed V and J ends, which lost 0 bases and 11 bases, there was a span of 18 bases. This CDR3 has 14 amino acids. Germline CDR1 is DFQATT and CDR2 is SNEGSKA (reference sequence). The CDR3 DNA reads TGCAGTGCTAGAGATGGGCTTGGGTTAGATGTGCAGTATTTT. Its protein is CSARDGLGLDVQYF.

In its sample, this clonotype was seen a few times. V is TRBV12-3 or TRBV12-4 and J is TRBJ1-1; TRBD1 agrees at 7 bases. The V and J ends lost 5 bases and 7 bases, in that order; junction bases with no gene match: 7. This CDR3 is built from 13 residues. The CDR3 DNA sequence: TGTGCCAGCAGTCCCGGGACAGTTGATGAAGCTTTCTTT. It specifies CASSPGTVDEAFF.

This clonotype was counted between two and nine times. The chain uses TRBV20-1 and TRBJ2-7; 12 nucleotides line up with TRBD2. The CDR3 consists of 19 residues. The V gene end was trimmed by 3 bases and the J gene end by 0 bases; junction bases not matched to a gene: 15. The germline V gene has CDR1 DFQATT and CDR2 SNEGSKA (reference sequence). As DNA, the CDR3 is TGCAGTGCTAGTACCCGCAGAACTAGCGGGAGGCTAAGCTCCTACGAGCAGTACTTC. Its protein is CSASTRRTSGRLSSYEQYF.

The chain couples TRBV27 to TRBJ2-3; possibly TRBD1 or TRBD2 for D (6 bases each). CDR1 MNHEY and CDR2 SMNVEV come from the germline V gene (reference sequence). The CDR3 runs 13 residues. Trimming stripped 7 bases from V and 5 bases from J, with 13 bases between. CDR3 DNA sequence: TGTGCCAGCACGACTAGGGGGAAAGATACGCAGTATTTT. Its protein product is CASTTRGKDTQYF.

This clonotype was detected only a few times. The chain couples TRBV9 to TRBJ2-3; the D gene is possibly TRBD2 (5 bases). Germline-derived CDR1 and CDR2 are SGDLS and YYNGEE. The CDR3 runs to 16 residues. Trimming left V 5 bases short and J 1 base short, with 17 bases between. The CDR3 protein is CASSGEGLPGTDTQYF. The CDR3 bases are TGTGCCAGCAGTGGAGAGGGCTTGCCTGGCACAGATACGCAGTATTTT.

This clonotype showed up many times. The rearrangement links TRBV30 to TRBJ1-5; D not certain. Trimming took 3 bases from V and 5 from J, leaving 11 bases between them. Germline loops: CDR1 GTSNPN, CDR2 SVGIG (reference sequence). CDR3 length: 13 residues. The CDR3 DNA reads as TGTGCCTGGAGCCTCCAGGTCGATCAGCCCCAGCATTTT. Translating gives CAWSLQVDQPQHF. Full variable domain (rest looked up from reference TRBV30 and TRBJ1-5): SQTIHQWPATLVQPVGSPLSLECTVEGTSNPNLYWYRQAAGRGLQLLFYSVGIGQISSEVPQNLSASRPQDRQFILSSKKLLLSDSGFYLCAWSLQVDQPQHFGDGTRLSIL.

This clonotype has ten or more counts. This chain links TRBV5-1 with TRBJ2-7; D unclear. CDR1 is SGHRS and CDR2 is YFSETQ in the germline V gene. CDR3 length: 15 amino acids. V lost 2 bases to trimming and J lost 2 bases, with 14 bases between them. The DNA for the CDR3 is TGCGCCAGCAGCTTCAGGTCCGTAGGGCCCTACGAGCAGTACTTC. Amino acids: CASSFRSVGPYEQYF.

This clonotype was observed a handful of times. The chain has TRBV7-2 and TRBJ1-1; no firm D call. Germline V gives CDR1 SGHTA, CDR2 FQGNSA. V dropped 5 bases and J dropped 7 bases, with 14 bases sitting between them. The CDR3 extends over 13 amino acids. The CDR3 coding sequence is TGTGCCAGCAGCGGAGATCGGGGAGTTGAAGCTTTCTTT. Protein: CASSGDRGVEAFF.

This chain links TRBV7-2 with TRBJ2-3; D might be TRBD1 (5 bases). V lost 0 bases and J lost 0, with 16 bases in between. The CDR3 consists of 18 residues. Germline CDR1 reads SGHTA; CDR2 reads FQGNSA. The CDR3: CASSLAYVSRASTDTQYF. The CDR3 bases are TGTGCCAGCAGCTTAGCGTACGTGAGCAGGGCGAGCACAGATACGCAGTATTTT.

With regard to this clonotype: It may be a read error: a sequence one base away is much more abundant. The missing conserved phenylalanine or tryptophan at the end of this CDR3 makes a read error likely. The CDR3 DNA reads TGTGCTTATACTAGCGGGAGCCGGGGTGAGCAGTTCATC. As protein: CAYTSGSRGEQFI. The gene calls are TRBV30 and TRBJ2-1, with 11 bases identical to TRBD2. The CDR3 is 13 amino acids. CDR1 is GTSNPN and CDR2 is SVGIG in the germline V gene (reference sequence).

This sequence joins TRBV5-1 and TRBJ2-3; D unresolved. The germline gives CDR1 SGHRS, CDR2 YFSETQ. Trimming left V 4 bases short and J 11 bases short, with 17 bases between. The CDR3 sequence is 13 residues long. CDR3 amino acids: CASSPTAIGEQYF. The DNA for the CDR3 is TGCGCCAGCAGCCCGACGGCTATAGGTGAGCAGTATTTT.